The clone carrying this T cell receptor beta chain was observed at least ten times. As yet, its antigen is unknown. TCRdb re-derived calls from the 5' RACE reads in MiXCR, one entry per CDR3 protein. The top ten clones hold 6.8% of a sample with roughly 80,000 distinct CDR3 sequences, approximately 8.1% of them seen once. This specimen comes from a study of spatial heterogeneity in lung cancer. Turning to the study itself: Sequence detection consistently recorded a greater number of beta-chain than alpha-chain sequences. Mean representation of each unique TCR and UMI combination in the raw reads exceeded 8.5 occurrences. The study's findings and limits: At resection, ubiquitous expanded tumor TCRs appeared in blood more than at follow-up.

Time point denoted: sample taken at primary tumor resection. The input material, whole RNA from tumor, nontumor lung or frozen PBMC, was sequenced unsorted. V gave up 5 bases and J gave up 5 bases; unmatched junction bases: 7. CDR3 length: 15 amino acids. Germline values: CDR1 DFQATT, CDR2 SNEGSKA (reference sequence). This clonotype originated in a male donor with early-stage non-small cell lung cancer. The genes are TRBV20-1 and TRBJ2-3, with 13 bases that match TRBD2. The sample here was PBMCs, taken at surgery. CDR3 amino acids: CSAPGLAGVKDTQYF. The CDR3 nucleotides are TGCAGTGCTCCAGGACTAGCGGGAGTAAAAGATACGCAGTATTTT.